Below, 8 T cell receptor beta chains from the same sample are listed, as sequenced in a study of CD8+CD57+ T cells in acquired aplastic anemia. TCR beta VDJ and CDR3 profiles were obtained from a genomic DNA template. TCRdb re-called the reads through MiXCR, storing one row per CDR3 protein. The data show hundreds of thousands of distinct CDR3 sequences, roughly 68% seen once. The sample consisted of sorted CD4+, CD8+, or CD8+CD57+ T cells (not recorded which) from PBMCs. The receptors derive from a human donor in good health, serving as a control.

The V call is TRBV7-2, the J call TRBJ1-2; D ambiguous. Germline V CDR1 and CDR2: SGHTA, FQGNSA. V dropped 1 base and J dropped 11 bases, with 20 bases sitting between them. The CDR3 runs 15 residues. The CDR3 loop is CASSLGRERETQYTF. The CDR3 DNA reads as TGTGCCAGCAGCTTAGGGCGGGAGAGAGAGACCCAGTACACCTTC.

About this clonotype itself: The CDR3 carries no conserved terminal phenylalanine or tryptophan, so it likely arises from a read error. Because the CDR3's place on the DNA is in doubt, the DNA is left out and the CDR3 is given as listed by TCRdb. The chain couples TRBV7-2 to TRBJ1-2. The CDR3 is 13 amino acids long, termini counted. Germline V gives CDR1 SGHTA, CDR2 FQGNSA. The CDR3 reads CASSSGGPNLQET.

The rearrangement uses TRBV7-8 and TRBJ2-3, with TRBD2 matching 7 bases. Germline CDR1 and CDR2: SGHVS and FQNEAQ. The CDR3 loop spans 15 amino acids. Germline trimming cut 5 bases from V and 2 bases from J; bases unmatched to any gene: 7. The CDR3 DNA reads TGTGCCAGCAGCCGAGAAAGCGGGAACACAGATACGCAGTATTTT. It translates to CASSRESGNTDTQYF.

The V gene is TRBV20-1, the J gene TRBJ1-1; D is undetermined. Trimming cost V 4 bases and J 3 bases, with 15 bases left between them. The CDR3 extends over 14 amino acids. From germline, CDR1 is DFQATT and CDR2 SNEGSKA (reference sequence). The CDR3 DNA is TGCAGTGCTACCCTAGGTGACATTGACACTGAAGCTTTCTTT. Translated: CSATLGDIDTEAFF.

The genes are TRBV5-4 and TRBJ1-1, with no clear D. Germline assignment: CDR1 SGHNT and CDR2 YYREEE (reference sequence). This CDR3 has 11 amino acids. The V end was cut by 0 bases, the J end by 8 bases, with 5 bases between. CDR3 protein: CASSLEVEAFF. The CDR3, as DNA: TGTGCCAGCAGCTTGGAGGTAGAAGCTTTCTTT.

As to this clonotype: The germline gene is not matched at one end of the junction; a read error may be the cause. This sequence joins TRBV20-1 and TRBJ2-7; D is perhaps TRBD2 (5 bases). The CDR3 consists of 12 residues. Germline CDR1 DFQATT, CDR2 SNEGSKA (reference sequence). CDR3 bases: TGCAGTGCTAGAGAACGGGGTTACGCGCAGTACTTC. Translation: CSARERGYAQYF.

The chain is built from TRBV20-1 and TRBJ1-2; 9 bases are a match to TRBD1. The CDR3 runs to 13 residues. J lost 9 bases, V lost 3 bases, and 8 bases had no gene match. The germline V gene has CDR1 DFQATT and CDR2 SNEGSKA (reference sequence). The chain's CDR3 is CSARAGQGACYTF. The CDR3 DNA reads TGCAGTGCTAGGGCGGGACAGGGCGCCTGCTACACCTTC.

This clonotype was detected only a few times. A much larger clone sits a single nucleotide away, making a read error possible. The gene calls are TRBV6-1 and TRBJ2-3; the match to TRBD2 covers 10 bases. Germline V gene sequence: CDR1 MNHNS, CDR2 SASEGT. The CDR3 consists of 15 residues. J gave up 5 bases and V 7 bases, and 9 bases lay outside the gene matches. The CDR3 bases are TGTGCCAGCAATCCTAGCGGGGGCCGGGGAGATACGCAGTATTTT. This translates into CASNPSGGRGDTQYF.